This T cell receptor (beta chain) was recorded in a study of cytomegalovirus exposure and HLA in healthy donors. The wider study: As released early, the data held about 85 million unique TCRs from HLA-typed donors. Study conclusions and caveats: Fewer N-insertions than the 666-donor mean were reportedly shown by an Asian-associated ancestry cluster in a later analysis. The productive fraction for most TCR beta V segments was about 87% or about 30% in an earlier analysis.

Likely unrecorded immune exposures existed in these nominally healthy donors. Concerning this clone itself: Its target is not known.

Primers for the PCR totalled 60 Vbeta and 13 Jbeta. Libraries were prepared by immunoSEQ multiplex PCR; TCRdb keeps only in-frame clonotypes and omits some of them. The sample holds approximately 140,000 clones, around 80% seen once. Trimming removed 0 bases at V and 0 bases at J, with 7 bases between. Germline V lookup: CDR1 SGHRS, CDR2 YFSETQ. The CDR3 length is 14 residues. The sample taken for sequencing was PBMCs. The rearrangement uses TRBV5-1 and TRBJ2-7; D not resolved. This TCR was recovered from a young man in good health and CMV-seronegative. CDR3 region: CASSLAAGSYEQYF. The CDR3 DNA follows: TGCGCCAGCAGCTTGGCGGCAGGCTCCTACGAGCAGTACTTC.